This T cell receptor beta chain was profiled in a study of Ad26.COV2.S vaccination and SARS-CoV-2 variants. Study-wide results and caveats: Participants in the vaccine arm had higher spike-specific TCR breadth; placebo recipients had lower. Responses of spike-specific T cells (both CD8+ and CD4+) reportedly showed substantial breadth after vaccination. Analyses that measured TCR breadth and depth may have underestimated total T cell responses. Similar non-spike TCR breadth was observed in recipients of vaccine and of placebo.

Of note for this clone: Its antigen is unknown.

The method was immunoSEQ multiplex PCR; TCRdb's version includes in-frame clones alone and lacks a portion of them. The data contain roughly 380,000 clones, about 91% of them singletons. This clonotype was obtained from a human donor who had recovered from COVID-19. Here the sequenced sample was peripheral blood, taken after recovery from COVID-19.

This CDR3 reads CASSFNRGGINEQFF. CDR3 sequence (DNA): TGTGCCAGCAGCTTTAATAGGGGGGGCATAAATGAGCAGTTCTTC. The rearrangement uses TRBV5-4 and TRBJ2-1; possibly TRBD2 for D (7 bases). This CDR3 is built from 15 residues. V dropped 2 bases and J dropped 7 bases, with 16 bases sitting between them. Per the germline V gene, CDR1 is SGHNT and CDR2 is YYREEE (reference sequence).